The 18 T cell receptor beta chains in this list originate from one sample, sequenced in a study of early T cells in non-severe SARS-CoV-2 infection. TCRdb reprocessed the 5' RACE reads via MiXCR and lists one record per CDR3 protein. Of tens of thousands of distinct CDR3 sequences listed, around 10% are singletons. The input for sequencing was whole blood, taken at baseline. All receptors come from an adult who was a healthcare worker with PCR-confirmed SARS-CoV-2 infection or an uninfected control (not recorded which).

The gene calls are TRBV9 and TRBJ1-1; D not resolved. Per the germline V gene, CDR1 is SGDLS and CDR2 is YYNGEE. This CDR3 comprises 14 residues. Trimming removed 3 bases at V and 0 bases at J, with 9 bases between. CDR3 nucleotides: TGTGCCAGCAGCGGACACCTCATGAACACTGAAGCTTTCTTT. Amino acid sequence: CASSGHLMNTEAFF.

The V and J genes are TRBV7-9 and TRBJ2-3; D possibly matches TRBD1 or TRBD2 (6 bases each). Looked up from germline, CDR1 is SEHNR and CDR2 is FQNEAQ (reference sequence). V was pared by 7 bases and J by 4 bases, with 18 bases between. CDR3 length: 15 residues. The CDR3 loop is CASTEEGGGPDTQYF. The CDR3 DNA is TGTGCCAGCACCGAGGAGGGGGGAGGCCCAGATACGCAGTATTTT. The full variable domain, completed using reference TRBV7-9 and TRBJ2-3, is DTGVSQNPRHKITKRGQNVTFRCDPISEHNRLYWYRQTLGQGPEFLTYFQNEAQLEKSRLLSDRFSAERPKGSFSTLEIQRTEQGDSAMYLCASTEEGGGPDTQYFGPGTRLTVL.

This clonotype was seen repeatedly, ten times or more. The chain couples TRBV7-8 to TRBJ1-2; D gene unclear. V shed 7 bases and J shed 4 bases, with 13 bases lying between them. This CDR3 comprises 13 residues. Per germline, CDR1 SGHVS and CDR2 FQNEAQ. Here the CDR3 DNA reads TGTGCCAGCACCGTTCAGGAATCCTATGGCTACACCTTC. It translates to CASTVQESYGYTF.

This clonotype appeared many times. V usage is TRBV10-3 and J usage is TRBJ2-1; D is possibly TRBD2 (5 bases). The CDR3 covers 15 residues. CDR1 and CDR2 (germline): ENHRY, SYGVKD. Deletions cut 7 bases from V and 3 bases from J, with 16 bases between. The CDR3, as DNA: TGTGCCATCACCAACATGGACGGGAACTACAATGAGCAGTTCTTC. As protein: CAITNMDGNYNEQFF.

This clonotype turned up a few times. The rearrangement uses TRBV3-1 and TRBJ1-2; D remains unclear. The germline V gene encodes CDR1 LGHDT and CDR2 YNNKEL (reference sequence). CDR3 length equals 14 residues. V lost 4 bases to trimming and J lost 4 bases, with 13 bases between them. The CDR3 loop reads CASSPQGSFYGYTF. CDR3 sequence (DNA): TGTGCCAGCAGCCCCCAAGGATCCTTCTATGGCTACACCTTC.

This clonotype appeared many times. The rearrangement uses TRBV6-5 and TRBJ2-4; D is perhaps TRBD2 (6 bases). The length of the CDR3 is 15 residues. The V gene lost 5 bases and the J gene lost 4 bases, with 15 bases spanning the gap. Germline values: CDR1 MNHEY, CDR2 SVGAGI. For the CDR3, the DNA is TGTGCCAGCAGTCCCTCCTCCGGAGGGAAAAACATTCAGTACTTC. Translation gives CASSPSSGGKNIQYF.

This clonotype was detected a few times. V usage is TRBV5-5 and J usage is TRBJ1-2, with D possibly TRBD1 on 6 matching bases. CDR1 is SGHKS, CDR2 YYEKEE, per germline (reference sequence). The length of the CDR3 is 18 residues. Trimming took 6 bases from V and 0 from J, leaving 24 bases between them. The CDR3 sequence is CASTPNRGANLPNYGYTF. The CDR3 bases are TGTGCCAGCACCCCTAACCGGGGGGCGAATCTCCCTAACTATGGCTACACCTTC. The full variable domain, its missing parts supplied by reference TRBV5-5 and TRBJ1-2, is DAGVTQSPTHLIKTRGQQVTLRCSPISGHKSVSWYQQVLGQGPQFIFQYYEKEERGRGNFPDRFSARQFPNYSSELNVNALLLGDSALYLCASTPNRGANLPNYGYTFGSGTRLTVV.

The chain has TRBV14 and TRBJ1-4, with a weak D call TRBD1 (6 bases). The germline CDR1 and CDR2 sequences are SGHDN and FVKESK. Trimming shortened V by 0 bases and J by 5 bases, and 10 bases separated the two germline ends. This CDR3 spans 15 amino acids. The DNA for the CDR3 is TGTGCCAGCAGCCAAGATGACAGGTCAAATGAAAAACTGTTTTTT. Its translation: CASSQDDRSNEKLFF.

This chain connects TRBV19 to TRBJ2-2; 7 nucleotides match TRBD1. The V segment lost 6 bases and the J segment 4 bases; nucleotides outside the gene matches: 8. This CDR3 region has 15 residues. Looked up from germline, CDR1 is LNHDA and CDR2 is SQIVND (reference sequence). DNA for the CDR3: TGTGCCAGTAGGGACGAGGGGACAGTCACCGGGGAGCTGTTTTTT. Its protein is CASRDEGTVTGELFF.

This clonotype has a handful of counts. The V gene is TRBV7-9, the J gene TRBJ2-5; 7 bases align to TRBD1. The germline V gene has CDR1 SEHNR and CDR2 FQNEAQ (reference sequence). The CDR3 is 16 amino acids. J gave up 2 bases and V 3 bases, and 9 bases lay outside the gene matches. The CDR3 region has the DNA TGTGCCAGCAGCTTTCCTCCCGGGACAGAACAAGAGACCCAGTACTTC. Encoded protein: CASSFPPGTEQETQYF.

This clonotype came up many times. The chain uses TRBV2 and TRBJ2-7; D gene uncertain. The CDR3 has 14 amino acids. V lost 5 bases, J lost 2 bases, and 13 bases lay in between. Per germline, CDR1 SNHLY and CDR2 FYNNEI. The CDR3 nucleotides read TGTGCCAGCAGTACAAGGGCAGTCCCCTACGAGCAGTACTTC. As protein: CASSTRAVPYEQYF.

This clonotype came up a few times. The CDR3: CASSVRTDSGANVLTF. CDR3 nucleotide sequence: TGTGCCAGCAGCGTTAGAACAGACTCTGGGGCCAACGTCCTGACTTTC. The chain couples TRBV9 to TRBJ2-6; D is uncertain. The CDR3 sequence is 16 residues long. Trimming cost V 2 bases and J 0 bases, with 9 bases left between them. Germline values: CDR1 SGDLS, CDR2 YYNGEE.

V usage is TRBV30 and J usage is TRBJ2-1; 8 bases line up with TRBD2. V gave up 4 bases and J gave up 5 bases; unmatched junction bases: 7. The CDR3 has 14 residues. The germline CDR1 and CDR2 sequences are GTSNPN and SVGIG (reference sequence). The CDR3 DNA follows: TGTGCCTGGAAACCGCGGGGGGTCAACAATGAGCAGTTCTTC. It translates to CAWKPRGVNNEQFF.

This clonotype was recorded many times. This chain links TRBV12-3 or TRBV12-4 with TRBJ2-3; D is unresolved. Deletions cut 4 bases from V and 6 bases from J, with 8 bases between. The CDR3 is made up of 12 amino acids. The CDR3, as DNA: TGTGCCAGCAGTTCAAGGTCCGATACGCAGTATTTT. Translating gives CASSSRSDTQYF.

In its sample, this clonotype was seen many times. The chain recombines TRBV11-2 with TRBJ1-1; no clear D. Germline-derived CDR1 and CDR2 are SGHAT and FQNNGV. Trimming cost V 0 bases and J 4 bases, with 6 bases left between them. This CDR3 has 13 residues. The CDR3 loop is CASSLEAGTEAFF. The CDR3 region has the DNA TGTGCCAGCAGCTTAGAGGCCGGCACTGAAGCTTTCTTT.

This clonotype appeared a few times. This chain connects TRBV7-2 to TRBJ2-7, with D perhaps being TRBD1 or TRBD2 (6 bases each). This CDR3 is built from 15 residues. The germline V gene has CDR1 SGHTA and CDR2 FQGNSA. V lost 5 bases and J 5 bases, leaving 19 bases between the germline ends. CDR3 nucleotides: TGTGCCAGCAGCCCCGGGGGCAGGGCGTTACACGAGCAGTACTTC. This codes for CASSPGGRALHEQYF.

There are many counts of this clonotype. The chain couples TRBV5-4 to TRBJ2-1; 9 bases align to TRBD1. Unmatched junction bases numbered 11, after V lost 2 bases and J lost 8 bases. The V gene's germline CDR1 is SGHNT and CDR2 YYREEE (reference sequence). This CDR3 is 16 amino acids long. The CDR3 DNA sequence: TGTGCCAGCAGCTTACTTACGGGACAGGGTGGGGATGAGCAGTTCTTC. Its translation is CASSLLTGQGGDEQFF.

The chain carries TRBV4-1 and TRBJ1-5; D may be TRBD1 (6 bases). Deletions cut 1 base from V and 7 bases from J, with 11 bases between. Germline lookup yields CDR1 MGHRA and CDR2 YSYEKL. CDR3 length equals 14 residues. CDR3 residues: CASSQGTALQPQHF. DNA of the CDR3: TGCGCCAGCAGCCAAGGGACAGCATTACAGCCCCAGCATTTT.